The clone carrying this T cell receptor beta chain was observed many times. Its antigen remains unidentified. The data are from a study of CD8 T cells in ankylosing spondylitis. Findings and caveats of the study: It was reported that disease-linked clones were significantly enriched in matched ankylosing spondylitis synovial fluid. Existing reports had already noted some motif variants in reactive arthritis synovial fluid and blood.

Using its own MiXCR run on the 5' RACE reads, TCRdb lists one record per CDR3 protein. This repertoire shows more than 300,000 distinct CDR3 sequences, roughly 11% found once; its top ten account for roughly 9.5%. The CDR3 has 18 residues. V dropped 3 bases and J dropped 3; count of bases not matched to a gene: 13. The germline V gene encodes CDR1 KGHDR and CDR2 SFDVKD. The rearrangement uses TRBV24-1 and TRBJ2-3, with 8 bases lining up with TRBD1. The receptor was isolated from a female donor with ankylosing spondylitis or in good health (not recorded which). Material for sequencing was blood, either unsorted or a sorted T cell fraction (not recorded which). Here the CDR3 reads CATSDPAGTRGLTDTQYF. CDR3 nucleotides: TGTGCCACCAGTGATCCCGCGGGAACCAGGGGGCTGACAGATACGCAGTATTTT.